The subject of this entry is one T cell receptor (beta chain). V lost 6 bases and J 8 bases, leaving 16 bases between the germline ends. The CDR3 consists of 14 residues. Germline V gives CDR1 MNHNY, CDR2 SVGAGI (reference sequence). This entry comes from a study of blood T cell repertoires in COVID-19. The overall study: Sites in the United States, Italy and Spain provided acute and convalescent COVID-19 samples. T cells, B-cell-depleted T cells, or PBMCs provided the cDNA or gDNA that served as material.

Original data processing: Amplification with reference gene primers provided the estimates of nucleated cell counts. Using immunoSEQ multiplex PCR, the repertoire was profiled, and TCRdb retains in-frame clones only, with some absent. The D gene and trimming were derived from the DNA, and the V and J assignments and clone size from that table. The data contain 35,000 to 45,000 clones, more than 70% of them seen just once; the ten biggest clones take up less than 3%. The sequence derives from a human donor in a cohort sampled during active COVID-19. The rearrangement links TRBV6-6 to TRBJ1-4, with D maybe TRBD1 (6 bases). Sequenced material: peripheral blood. CDR3 DNA sequence: TGTGCCAGCAGACTAGGACAGCCGACCGAAAAACTGTTTTTT. Protein product: CASRLGQPTEKLFF.